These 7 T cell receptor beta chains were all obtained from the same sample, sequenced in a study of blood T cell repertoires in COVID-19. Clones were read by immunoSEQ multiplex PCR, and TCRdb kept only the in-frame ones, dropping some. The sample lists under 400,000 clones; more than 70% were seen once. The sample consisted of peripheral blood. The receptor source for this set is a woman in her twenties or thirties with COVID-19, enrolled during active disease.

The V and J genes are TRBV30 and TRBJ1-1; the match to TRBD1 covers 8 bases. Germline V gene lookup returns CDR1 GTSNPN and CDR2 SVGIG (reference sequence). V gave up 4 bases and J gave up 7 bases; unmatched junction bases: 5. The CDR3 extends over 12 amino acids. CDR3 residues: CAWKGQGIEAFF. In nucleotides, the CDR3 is TGTGCCTGGAAAGGACAGGGCATTGAAGCTTTCTTT.

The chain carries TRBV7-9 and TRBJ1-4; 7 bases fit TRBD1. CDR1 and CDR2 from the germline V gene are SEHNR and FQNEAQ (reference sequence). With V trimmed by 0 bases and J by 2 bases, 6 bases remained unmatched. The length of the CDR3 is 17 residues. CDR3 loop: CASSLALWDSTNEKLFF. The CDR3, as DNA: TGTGCCAGCAGCTTAGCCCTTTGGGACAGCACTAATGAAAAACTGTTTTTT.

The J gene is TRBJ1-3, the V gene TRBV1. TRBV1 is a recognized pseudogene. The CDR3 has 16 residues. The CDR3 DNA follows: TGCACCAGCAGCCCCGACGGGATGGAGGCTGGAAACACCATATATTTT. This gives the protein CTSSPDGMEAGNTIYF.

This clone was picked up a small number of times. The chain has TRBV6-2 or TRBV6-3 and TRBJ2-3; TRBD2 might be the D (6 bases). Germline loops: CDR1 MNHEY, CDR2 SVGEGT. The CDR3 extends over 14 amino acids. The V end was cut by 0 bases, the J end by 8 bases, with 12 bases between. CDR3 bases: TGTGCCAGCAGTTACTCAGGGGCGGGAAGTACGCAGTATTTT. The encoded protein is CASSYSGAGSTQYF.

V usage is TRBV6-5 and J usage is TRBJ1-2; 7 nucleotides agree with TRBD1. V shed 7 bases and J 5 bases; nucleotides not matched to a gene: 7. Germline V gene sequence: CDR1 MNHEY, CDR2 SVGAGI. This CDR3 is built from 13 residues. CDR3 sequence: CASIRDRRYGYTF. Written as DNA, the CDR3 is TGTGCCAGCATCCGGGACAGAAGATATGGCTACACCTTC.

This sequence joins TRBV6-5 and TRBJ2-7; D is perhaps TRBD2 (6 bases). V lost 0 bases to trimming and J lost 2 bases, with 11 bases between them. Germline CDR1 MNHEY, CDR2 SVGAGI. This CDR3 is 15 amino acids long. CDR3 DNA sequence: TGTGCCAGCAGTTACTCTCAGGGAGGTCCCTACGAGCAGTACTTC. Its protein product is CASSYSQGGPYEQYF.

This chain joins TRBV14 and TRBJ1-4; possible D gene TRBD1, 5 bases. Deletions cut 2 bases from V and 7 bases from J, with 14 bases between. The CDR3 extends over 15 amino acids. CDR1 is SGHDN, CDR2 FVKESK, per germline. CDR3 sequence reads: CASSQSLQGGEKLFF. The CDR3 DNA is TGTGCCAGCAGCCAATCACTGCAGGGCGGTGAAAAACTGTTTTTT. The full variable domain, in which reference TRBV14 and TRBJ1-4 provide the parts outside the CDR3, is EAGVTQFPSHSVIEKGQTVTLRCDPISGHDNLYWYRRVMGKEIKFLLHFVKESKQDESGMPNNRFLAERTGGTYSTLKVQPAELEDSGVYFCASSQSLQGGEKLFFGSGTQLSVL.